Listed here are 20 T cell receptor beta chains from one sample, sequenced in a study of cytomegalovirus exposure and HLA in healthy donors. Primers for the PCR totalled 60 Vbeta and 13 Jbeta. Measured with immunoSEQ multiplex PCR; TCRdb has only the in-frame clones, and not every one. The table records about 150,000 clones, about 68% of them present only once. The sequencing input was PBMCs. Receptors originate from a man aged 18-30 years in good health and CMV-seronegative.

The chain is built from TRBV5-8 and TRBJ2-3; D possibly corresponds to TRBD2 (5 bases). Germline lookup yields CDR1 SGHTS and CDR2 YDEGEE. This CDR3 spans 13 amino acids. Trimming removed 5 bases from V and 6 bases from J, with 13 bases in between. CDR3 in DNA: TGTGCCAGCAGTACTAGGATAATCGATACGCAGTATTTT. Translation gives CASSTRIIDTQYF.

In DNA, the CDR3 is TGTGCCAGCGGACCAGGGGGAGAGAACACTGAAGCTTTCTTT. As protein: CASGPGGENTEAFF. The chain recombines TRBV2 with TRBJ1-1; TRBD1 agrees at 7 bases. CDR1 SNHLY and CDR2 FYNNEI come from the germline V gene. This CDR3 region has 14 residues. J gave up 1 base and V 8 bases, and 7 bases lay outside the gene matches.

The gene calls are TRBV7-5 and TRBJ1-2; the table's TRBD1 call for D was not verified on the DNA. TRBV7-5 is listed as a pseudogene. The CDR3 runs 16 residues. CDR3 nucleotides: TGTGTCAGAAGCTTAGAAGGGGTTCGAAAGAACTATGGCTACACCTTC. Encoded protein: CVRSLEGVRKNYGYTF.

The CDR3 region is CASSSPTGSDEQYF. As DNA, the CDR3 is TGTGCCAGCAGTTCCCCGACAGGTAGTGACGAGCAGTACTTC. The chain has TRBV6-6 and TRBJ2-7; a weak D match, TRBD1 (6 bases). The CDR3 covers 14 residues. Trimming left V 4 bases short and J 5 bases short, with 15 bases between. The V gene's germline CDR1 is MNHNY and CDR2 SVGAGI (reference sequence).

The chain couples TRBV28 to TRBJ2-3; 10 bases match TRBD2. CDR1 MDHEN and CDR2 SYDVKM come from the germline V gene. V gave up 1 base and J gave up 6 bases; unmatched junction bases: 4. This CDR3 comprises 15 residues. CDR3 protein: CASSLSRLAGDTQYF. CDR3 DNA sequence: TGTGCCAGCAGTTTATCCAGACTAGCGGGCGATACGCAGTATTTT.

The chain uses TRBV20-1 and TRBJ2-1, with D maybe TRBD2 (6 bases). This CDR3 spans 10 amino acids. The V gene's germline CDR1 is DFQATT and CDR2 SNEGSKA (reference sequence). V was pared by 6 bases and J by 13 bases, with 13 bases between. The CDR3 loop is CSATRDSQFF. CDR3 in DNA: TGCAGTGCCACCCGGGACTCCCAGTTCTTC.

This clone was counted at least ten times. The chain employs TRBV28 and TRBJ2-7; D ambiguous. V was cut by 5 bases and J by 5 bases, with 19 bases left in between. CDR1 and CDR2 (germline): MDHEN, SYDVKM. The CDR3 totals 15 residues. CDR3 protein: CASSAIGPGSNEQYF. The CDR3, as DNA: TGTGCCAGCAGTGCCATCGGTCCCGGGTCGAACGAGCAGTACTTC.

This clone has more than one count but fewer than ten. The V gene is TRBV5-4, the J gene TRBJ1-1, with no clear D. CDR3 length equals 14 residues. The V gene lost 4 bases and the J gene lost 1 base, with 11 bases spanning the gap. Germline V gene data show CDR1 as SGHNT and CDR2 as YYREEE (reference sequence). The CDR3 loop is CASSPGGRNTEAFF. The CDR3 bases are TGTGCCAGCAGCCCCGGTGGGCGGAACACTGAAGCTTTCTTT.

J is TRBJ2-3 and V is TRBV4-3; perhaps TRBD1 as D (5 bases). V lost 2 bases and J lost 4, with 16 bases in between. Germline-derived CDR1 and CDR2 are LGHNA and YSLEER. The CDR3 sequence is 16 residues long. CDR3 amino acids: CASSQTRLQGADTQYF. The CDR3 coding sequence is TGCGCCAGCAGCCAAACCAGACTTCAGGGCGCAGATACGCAGTATTTT.

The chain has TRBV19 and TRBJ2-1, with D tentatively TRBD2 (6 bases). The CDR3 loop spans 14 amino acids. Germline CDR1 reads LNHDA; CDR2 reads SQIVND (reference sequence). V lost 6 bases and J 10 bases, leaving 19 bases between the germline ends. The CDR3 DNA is TGTGCCAGTAGCCTAACTAAAAGCGGGCTCGAGCAGTTCTTC. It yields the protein CASSLTKSGLEQFF.

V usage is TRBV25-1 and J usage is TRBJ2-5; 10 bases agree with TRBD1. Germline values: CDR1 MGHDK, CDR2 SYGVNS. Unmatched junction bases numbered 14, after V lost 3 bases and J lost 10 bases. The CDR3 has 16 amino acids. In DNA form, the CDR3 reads TGTGCCAGCAGTGAGGACAGGGGGTCTAATTTGTTGGACCAGTACTTC. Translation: CASSEDRGSNLLDQYF. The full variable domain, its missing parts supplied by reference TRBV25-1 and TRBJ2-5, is EADIYQTPRYLVIGTGKKITLECSQTMGHDKMYWYQQDPGMELHLIHYSYGVNSTEKGDLSSESTVSRIRTEHFPLTLESARPSHTSQYLCASSEDRGSNLLDQYFGPGTRLLVL.

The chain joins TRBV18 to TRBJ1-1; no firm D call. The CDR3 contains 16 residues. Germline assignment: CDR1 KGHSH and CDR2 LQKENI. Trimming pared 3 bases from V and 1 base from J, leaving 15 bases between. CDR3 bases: TGTGCCAGCTCACCCAATAGACAAAATGGGAACACTGAAGCTTTCTTT. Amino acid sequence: CASSPNRQNGNTEAFF.

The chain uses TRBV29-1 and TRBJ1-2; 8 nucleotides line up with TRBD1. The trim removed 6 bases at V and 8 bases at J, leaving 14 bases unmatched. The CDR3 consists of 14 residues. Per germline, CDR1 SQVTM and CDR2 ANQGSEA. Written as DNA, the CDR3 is TGCAGCGTGGTGAGGACAGGGACTATGAGCGGCTACACCTTC. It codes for CSVVRTGTMSGYTF. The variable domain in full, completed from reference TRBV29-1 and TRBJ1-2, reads SAVISQKPSRDICQRGTSLTIQCQVDSQVTMMFWYRQQPGQSLTLIATANQGSEATYESGFVIDKFPISRPNLTFSTLTVSNMSPEDSSIYLCSVVRTGTMSGYTFGSGTRLTVV.

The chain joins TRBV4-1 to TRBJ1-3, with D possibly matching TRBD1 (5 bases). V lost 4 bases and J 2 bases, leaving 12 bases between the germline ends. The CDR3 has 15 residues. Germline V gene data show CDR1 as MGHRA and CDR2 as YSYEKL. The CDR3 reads CASSPGGEAGNTIYF. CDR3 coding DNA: TGCGCCAGCAGCCCCGGAGGGGAGGCTGGAAACACCATATATTTT.

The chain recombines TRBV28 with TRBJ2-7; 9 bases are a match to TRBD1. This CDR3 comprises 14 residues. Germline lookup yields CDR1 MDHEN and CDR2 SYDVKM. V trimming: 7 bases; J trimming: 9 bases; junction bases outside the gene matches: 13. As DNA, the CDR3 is TGTGCCAGCAACGGGGGACAGGGAAGGAATAGGCAGTACTTC. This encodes CASNGGQGRNRQYF.

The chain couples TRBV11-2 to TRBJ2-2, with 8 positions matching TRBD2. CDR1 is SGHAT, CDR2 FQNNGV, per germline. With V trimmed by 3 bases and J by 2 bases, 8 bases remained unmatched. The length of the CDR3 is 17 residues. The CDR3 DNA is TGTGCCAGCAGCTTCCCAACAGCGGGGGAAAACACCGGGGAGCTGTTTTTT. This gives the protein CASSFPTAGENTGELFF.

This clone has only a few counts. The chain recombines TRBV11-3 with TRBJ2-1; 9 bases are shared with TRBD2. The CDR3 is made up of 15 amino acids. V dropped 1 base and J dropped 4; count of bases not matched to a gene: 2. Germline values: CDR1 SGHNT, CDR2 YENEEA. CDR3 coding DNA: TGTGCCAGCAGCTTAGGTAGCGGGAGTTACAATGAGCAGTTCTTC. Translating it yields CASSLGSGSYNEQFF.

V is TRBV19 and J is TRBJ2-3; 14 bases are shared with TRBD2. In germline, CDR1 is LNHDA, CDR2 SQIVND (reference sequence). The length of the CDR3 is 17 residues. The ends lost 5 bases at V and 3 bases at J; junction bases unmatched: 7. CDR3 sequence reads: CASSAGTSGRGTDTQYF. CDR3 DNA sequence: TGTGCCAGTAGTGCCGGGACTAGCGGGAGAGGGACAGATACGCAGTATTTT.

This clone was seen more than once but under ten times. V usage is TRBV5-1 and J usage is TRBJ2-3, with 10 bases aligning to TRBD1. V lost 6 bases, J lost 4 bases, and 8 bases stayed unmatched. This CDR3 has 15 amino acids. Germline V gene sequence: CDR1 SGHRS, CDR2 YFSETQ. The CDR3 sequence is CASTTGTGVADTQYF. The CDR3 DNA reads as TGCGCCAGCACCACCGGGACAGGGGTTGCAGATACGCAGTATTTT. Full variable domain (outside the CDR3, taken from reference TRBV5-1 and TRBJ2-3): KAGVTQTPRYLIKTRGQQVTLSCSPISGHRSVSWYQQTPGQGLQFLFEYFSETQRNKGNFPGRFSGRQFSNSRSEMNVSTLELGDSALYLCASTTGTGVADTQYFGPGTRLTVL.

The CDR3 nucleotides read TGCGCCAGCAGCGACCGGGATCCATTCACAGATACGCAGTATTTT. Residues: CASSDRDPFTDTQYF. The V call is TRBV5-1, the J call TRBJ2-3, with D maybe TRBD2 (5 bases). This CDR3 has 15 amino acids. Germline values: CDR1 SGHRS, CDR2 YFSETQ. With 4 bases removed from V and 2 bases from J, the gap between germline ends came to 14 bases.